These 17 T cell receptor beta chains were sequenced from one sample in a study of CD8 T cells in Susac syndrome. A quantity of about 0.5 to 1 ug RNA underwent reverse transcription using random hexamers. TCRdb fed the immunoSEQ multiplex PCR reads into MiXCR, producing one record per CDR3 protein. The data hold more than 75,000 distinct CDR3 sequences, with approximately 95% observed a single time. Source material: CD8+ T cells from PBMCs. The receptors originated from a human donor in good health.

This clonotype was recorded once. The chain carries TRBV5-6 and TRBJ1-2; D is ambiguous. Trimming removed 3 bases at V and 5 bases at J, with 11 bases between. Germline V gene sequence: CDR1 SGHDT, CDR2 YYEEEE. The CDR3 sequence is 13 residues long. CDR3 loop: CASSSGERYGYTF. For the CDR3, the DNA is TGTGCCAGCAGCTCAGGAGAACGGTATGGCTACACCTTC. The whole variable domain, remainder taken from reference TRBV5-6 and TRBJ1-2, is DAGVTQSPTHLIKTRGQQVTLRCSPKSGHDTVSWYQQALGQGPQFIFQYYEEEERQRGNFPDRFSGHQFPNYSSELNVNALLLGDSALYLCASSSGERYGYTFGSGTRLTVV.

The V and J genes are TRBV7-6 and TRBJ2-3; D is possibly TRBD1 (6 bases). Germline V gives CDR1 SGHVS, CDR2 FNYEAQ. Deletions cut 0 bases from V and 2 bases from J, with 12 bases between. This CDR3 has 16 residues. CDR3 bases: TGTGCCAGCAGCTTAGCCGGGACATTGGTCACAGATACGCAGTATTTT. Its translation: CASSLAGTLVTDTQYF.

This chain joins TRBV3-1 and TRBJ1-4; 7 nucleotides agree with TRBD1. V shed 4 bases and J 8 bases; nucleotides not matched to a gene: 4. From germline, CDR1 is LGHDT and CDR2 YNNKEL (reference sequence). The CDR3 is 13 amino acids. The CDR3 sequence is CASSLTGYEKLFF. CDR3 coding DNA: TGTGCCAGCAGCCTGACAGGGTACGAAAAACTGTTTTTT.

The rearrangement links TRBV13 to TRBJ1-3; D is unclear. Germline lookup yields CDR1 PRHDT and CDR2 FYEKMQ (reference sequence). V was clipped by 0 bases and J by 0 bases, with 3 bases between them. The CDR3 runs 14 residues. The chain's CDR3 is CASSLGNSGNTIYF. The CDR3 DNA reads TGTGCCAGCAGCTTAGGCAACTCTGGAAACACCATATATTTT.

The V call is TRBV20-1, the J call TRBJ1-2; no firm D call. The ends were cut back, 1 base at V and 3 bases at J, with 3 bases in the middle. This CDR3 is built from 11 residues. In germline, CDR1 is DFQATT, CDR2 SNEGSKA (reference sequence). For the CDR3, the DNA is TGCAGTGCTAGAGGAGACTATGGCTACACCTTC. This gives the protein CSARGDYGYTF.

The V gene is TRBV21-1, the J gene TRBJ2-7; the D call TRBD1 from the table was never checked on the DNA. TRBV21-1 is designated a pseudogene. This CDR3 contains 16 residues. The CDR3 DNA follows: TGTGCCAGCAGCAGAACGGGGGGGGAAAAGCCCTACGAGCAGTACTTC. Translating it yields CASSRTGGEKPYEQYF.

V is TRBV5-1 and J is TRBJ2-1; D is perhaps TRBD1 or TRBD2 (6 bases each). Trimming took off 8 bases at V and 7 bases at J, with 16 bases between the two ends. The CDR3 extends over 13 amino acids. The germline CDR1 and CDR2 sequences are SGHRS and YFSETQ. The CDR3 DNA is TGCGCCAGTCGGAGGGCAGGGGTGAATGAGCAGTTCTTC. This gives the protein CASRRAGVNEQFF.

The chain couples TRBV6-6 to TRBJ2-1, with D uncertain. Trimming cost V 11 bases and J 6 bases, with 8 bases left between them. The CDR3 sequence is 10 residues long. The germline V gene has CDR1 MNHNY and CDR2 SVGAGI (reference sequence). The DNA for the CDR3 is TGTGCCTCCGAAGGCAATGAGCAGTTCTTC. Protein sequence: CASEGNEQFF.

The CDR3 sequence is CASSFGGGSPLHF. CDR3 DNA sequence: TGTGCCAGCAGTTTTGGGGGGGGTTCACCCCTCCACTTT. This chain connects TRBV27 to TRBJ1-6; tentatively, D is TRBD1 (5 bases). CDR3 size: 13 residues. Germline assignment: CDR1 MNHEY and CDR2 SMNVEV (reference sequence). Trimming left V 3 bases short and J 9 bases short, with 9 bases between.

The CDR3 reads CASSTRRANNEQFF. CDR3 DNA sequence: TGTGCCAGCAGCACGAGACGAGCGAACAATGAGCAGTTCTTC. The chain uses TRBV12-3 or TRBV12-4 and TRBJ2-1; D is uncertain. CDR3 length: 14 amino acids. The germline V and J ends were trimmed by 6 bases and 5 bases, with 14 bases remaining between them.

The rearrangement uses TRBV10-1 and TRBJ2-1, with TRBD2 as a possible D gene (5 bases). V was trimmed by 5 bases and J by 1 base, leaving 12 bases between them. Germline assignment: CDR1 WNHNN and CDR2 SYGVQD (reference sequence). This CDR3 is built from 15 residues. As DNA, the CDR3 is TGCGCCAGCAGTAAGAGGGAAGGTTCCTACAATGAGCAGTTCTTC. Translation: CASSKREGSYNEQFF.

In its sample, this clonotype was seen a few times. The chain is built from TRBV4-1 and TRBJ2-7; 9 bases fit TRBD2. CDR3 length: 15 residues. The V gene end was trimmed by 0 bases and the J gene end by 2 bases; junction bases not matched to a gene: 2. Germline V CDR1 and CDR2: MGHRA, YSYEKL. CDR3 coding DNA: TGCGCCAGCAGCCAAGAAGAGCGGGGGGCCTACGAGCAGTACTTC. It translates to CASSQEERGAYEQYF.

V gene TRBV10-3 combines with J gene TRBJ2-7, with TRBD1 as a possible D gene (6 bases). Germline V gene data show CDR1 as ENHRY and CDR2 as SYGVKD. The V and J ends lost 3 bases and 7 bases respectively, with 10 bases between them. The CDR3 contains 12 residues. CDR3 loop: CAISENRAEQYF. The CDR3 coding sequence is TGTGCCATCAGTGAAAACAGGGCGGAGCAGTACTTC.

The CDR3 bases are TGTGCCAGCAGTTATGGTCCGGGGGGCCACCAAGAGACCCAGTACTTC. Its protein is CASSYGPGGHQETQYF. This rearrangement joins TRBV6-6 to TRBJ2-5; TRBD2 might be the D (7 bases). V dropped 3 bases and J dropped 0 bases, with 14 bases sitting between them. This CDR3 spans 16 amino acids. Germline V gene lookup returns CDR1 MNHNY and CDR2 SVGAGI (reference sequence).

The chain combines TRBV4-2 with TRBJ2-7, with TRBD2 identical over 12 bases. Germline CDR1 LGHNA, CDR2 YNFKEQ. The trim removed 1 base at V and 2 bases at J, leaving 0 bases unmatched. This CDR3 region has 15 residues. The CDR3 DNA is TGTGCCAGCAGCCAAGGGACTAGCGGGGCCTACGAGCAGTACTTC. Its protein is CASSQGTSGAYEQYF.

The chain uses TRBV6-5 and TRBJ2-7; 8 positions match TRBD1. Germline loops: CDR1 MNHEY, CDR2 SVGAGI. The ends lost 3 bases at V and 3 bases at J; junction bases unmatched: 4. This CDR3 has 14 residues. The CDR3 bases are TGTGCCAGCAGTTATTCGGACAGGGTCTACGAGCAGTACTTC. This sequence encodes CASSYSDRVYEQYF.

The count of this clonotype is one. The chain employs TRBV2 and TRBJ1-2, with D perhaps matching TRBD1 (5 bases). Germline V gene data show CDR1 as SNHLY and CDR2 as FYNNEI. The germline V and J ends were trimmed by 7 bases and 0 bases, with 12 bases remaining between them. The CDR3 loop spans 14 amino acids. This chain's CDR3 is CASTDRVSNYGYTF. In nucleotides, the CDR3 is TGTGCCAGCACCGACAGAGTGTCTAACTATGGCTACACCTTC. Full variable domain (outside the CDR3, taken from reference TRBV2 and TRBJ1-2): EPEVTQTPSHQVTQMGQEVILRCVPISNHLYFYWYRQILGQKVEFLVSFYNNEISEKSEIFDDQFSVERPDGSNFTLKIRSTKLEDSAMYFCASTDRVSNYGYTFGSGTRLTVV.